This TCR beta chain was identified during a study of blood T cell repertoires in COVID-19. At the level of the study: Acute-phase and convalescent COVID-19 samples originated in the United States, Italy and Spain. T cells, B-cell-depleted T cells, or PBMCs provided the cDNA or gDNA that served as material.

Original data processing: The authors estimated nucleated cell counts from reference gene primer amplification. Clones were sequenced by immunoSEQ multiplex PCR, and TCRdb holds only the in-frame ones, with some missing. That table gives V, J and clone size, and the DNA gave D and trimming. The sample lists about 130,000 clones; 75% to 90% were seen once. This clonotype was obtained from a woman older than 75 with COVID-19, enrolled during active disease. Sample: peripheral blood.

The CDR3 spells CASSSSGDRQPQHF. CDR3 bases: TGTGCCAGCAGTTCAAGTGGGGACAGACAGCCCCAGCATTTT. V gene TRBV6-5 combines with J gene TRBJ1-5; 7 bases are a match to TRBD1. The V segment lost 4 bases and the J segment 7 bases; nucleotides outside the gene matches: 7. The CDR3 totals 14 residues. Germline CDR1 and CDR2: MNHEY and SVGAGI.